This T cell receptor beta chain emerged from a study of blood T cell repertoires in COVID-19. Study in general: Both acute and convalescent COVID-19 samples were obtained from the United States, Italy and Spain. T cells, B-cell-depleted T cells, or PBMCs supplied cDNA or gDNA.

Germline V CDR1 and CDR2: MNHEY, SVGEGT. This CDR3 region has 13 residues. V lost 6 bases to trimming and J lost 9 bases, with 16 bases between them. Methods used by the authors: Using reference gene primer amplification, nucleated cell counts were estimated. Generated by immunoSEQ multiplex PCR, the TCRdb table keeps only in-frame clones and is missing some. That table supplies the V and J calls and clone size; D and trimming were determined from the DNA. The sample holds 150,000 or so clones; around 82% are singletons and the top ten take approximately 1.1%. The sequenced material came from peripheral blood. This clonotype was obtained from a man aged 55-75 years who had recovered from COVID-19. The rearrangement links TRBV6-2 or TRBV6-3 to TRBJ2-3; D is undetermined. CDR3 loop: CASSSDRGETQYF. The CDR3 DNA is TGTGCCAGCAGCTCCGACCGAGGAGAAACGCAGTATTTT.